This TCR beta chain is from a study of blood T cells in healthy people across ages. Isolation yielded PBMCs, at least 6 million per sample, in every case. Sample-barcoded 5' priming and a J-beta primer mix drove a second PCR of about 6 to 12 cycles. One entry per CDR3 protein results from TCRdb running MiXCR on the 5' RACE reads. This table holds more than 700,000 distinct CDR3 sequences, about 46% found once. For this clonotype: Its target is unknown.

Overall study findings and caveats: Unsorted PBMCs prevented conclusive naive versus antigen-experienced comparison.

This clonotype was sampled from an older man in good health. Source material: blood.

CDR3 nucleotides: TGCAGTGCTGCCCCCGGGACTAGCGGGAGACGAACCTACGAGCAGTACTTC. This gives the protein CSAAPGTSGRRTYEQYF. The gene calls are TRBV20-1 and TRBJ2-7, with 14 bases fitting TRBD2. This CDR3 comprises 17 residues. Germline V gene data show CDR1 as DFQATT and CDR2 as SNEGSKA (reference sequence). Trimming at V came to 5 bases and at J to 2 bases, leaving 11 bases not matched to a gene.